Listed below are T cell receptor beta chains from one sample, sequenced in a study of T cells in Graves' hyperthyroidism and ophthalmopathy. TCRdb reprocessed the multiplex PCR reads with MiXCR, giving one entry per CDR3 protein. In the table there are fewer than 400,000 distinct CDR3 sequences, roughly 13% of which are singletons. Sequenced input: blood. These receptors all stem from a man aged 50 or older with Graves' ophthalmopathy. The CDR3 runs from the conserved cysteine through the conserved F or W. The D gene is left open where the match is weak. The size field is filled for only some rows; it gives once, few, many or a size class.

15	few	TRBV6-9	-	TRBJ1-4	TGTGCCAGCAGTTATTCAACAGTCTCTAATGAAAAACTGTTTTTT	CASSYSTVSNEKLFF
15	-	TRBV7-8	TRBD1	TRBJ1-2	TGTGCCAACAGCTTAGATTACGGCAGGGGGAATGGCTACACCTTC	CANSLDYGRGNGYTF
13	-	TRBV19	TRBD2	TRBJ2-3	TGTGCCACCAGACTAGCGGGCACAGATACGCAGTATTTT	CATRLAGTDTQYF
14	few	TRBV29-1	TRBD1	TRBJ2-5	TGCAGCGTCGTAGACAGGGGGCCAAAGGAGACCCAGTACTTC	CSVVDRGPKETQYF
16	many	TRBV11-3	TRBD2	TRBJ2-1	TGTGCCAGCAGCTCACGGACTAGCGGGAGTGGCAATGAGCAGTTCTTC	CASSSRTSGSGNEQFF
15	many	TRBV25-1	TRBD2	TRBJ2-3	TGTGCCAGCCAAGGACTAGCGGGAGTCACAGATACGCAGTATTTT	CASQGLAGVTDTQYF
11	few	TRBV2	-	TRBJ2-4	TGTGCCAGCAGTGCAAGCATCCCTAAGTACTTC	CASSASIPKYF
15	many	TRBV6-5	-	TRBJ1-1	TGTGCCAGCAGTTACTCGGGCCCTAAGAACACTGAAGCTTTCTTT	CASSYSGPKNTEAFF
15	many	TRBV12-3/TRBV12-4	TRBD2	TRBJ2-3	TGTGCCAGCAGTCCGCTGCGGGAGGGCCAGGATACGCAGTATTTT	CASSPLREGQDTQYF
15	-	TRBV13	-	TRBJ1-1	TGTGCCAGCAGCTTAGAGACAGGACCGAACACTGAAGCTTTCTTT	CASSLETGPNTEAFF
16	few	TRBV12-3/TRBV12-4	-	TRBJ2-5	TGTGCCAGCAGTAGAGGGTCCAGGCGGGATCAAGAGACCCAGTACTTC	CASSRGSRRDQETQYF
15	many	TRBV9	TRBD2	TRBJ2-2	TGTGCCAGCAGCCCCACTAGCGGGCTAGCCGGGGAGCTGTTTTTT	CASSPTSGLAGELFF
15	-	TRBV19	-	TRBJ1-1	TGTGCCAGTAGTATATTTAACACTTTGGGCACTGAAGCTTTCTTT	CASSIFNTLGTEAFF
11	many	TRBV20-1	-	TRBJ2-1	TGCAGTGCTGGCCTAGCGTCTGAGCAGTTCTTC	CSAGLASEQFF
15	many	TRBV11-1	TRBD2	TRBJ2-1	TGTGCCAGCAGCTTTGTTAGCGGGAGTTATAATGAGCAGTTCTTC	CASSFVSGSYNEQFF
12	-	TRBV10-1	TRBD1	TRBJ2-1	TGCGCCAGCAGCGAGACAGGGCTTGAGCAGTTCTTC	CASSETGLEQFF
17	few	TRBV6-1	TRBD2	TRBJ2-4	TGTGCCAGCAGTCTCACGACTAGCGGGAGGCCGGAAAACATTCAGTACTTC	CASSLTTSGRPENIQYF
13	many	TRBV7-2	-	TRBJ2-5	TGTGCCAGCAGCCCGCGGGCTCAAGAGACCCAGTACTTC	CASSPRAQETQYF
16	few	TRBV5-4	-	TRBJ2-1	TGTGCCAGCACCATAGAACCTAGCGCCTCCTACAATGAGCAGTTCTTC	CASTIEPSASYNEQFF
14	many	TRBV11-1	-	TRBJ2-5	TGTGCCAGCAGCTTAAACGGTTACCAAGAGACCCAGTACTTC	CASSLNGYQETQYF
16	many	TRBV27	-	TRBJ2-1	TGTGCCAGCAGTAGGGACACAGGGAGCTCCTACAATGAGCAGTTCTTC	CASSRDTGSSYNEQFF
15	-	TRBV3-1	-	TRBJ1-1	TGTGCCAGCAGCCAAGACCCCCCCTCGGCCACTGAAGCTTTCTTT	CASSQDPPSATEAFF
15	many	TRBV27	TRBD1	TRBJ2-3	TGTGCCAGCAGTACACGACAGGGAATCACAGATACGCAGTATTTT	CASSTRQGITDTQYF
14	many	TRBV30	-	TRBJ2-2	TGTGCCTGGGAGGGGGGACTTGCCACCGGGGAGCTGTTTTTT	CAWEGGLATGELFF
14	many	TRBV4-1	-	TRBJ2-7	TGCGCCAGCAGCCGTACAGAACCTTCCTACGAGCAGTACTTC	CASSRTEPSYEQYF
14	few	TRBV7-9	-	TRBJ2-3	TGTGCCAGCAGCTTAGTAGGTAGGGCGGATACGCAGTATTTT	CASSLVGRADTQYF
12	many	TRBV11-2	-	TRBJ1-2	TGTGCCAGCACCCGTTTCTGGACTGGCTACACCTTC	CASTRFWTGYTF
12	-	TRBV27	-	TRBJ1-2	TGTGCCAGCAGTGTGGGTCCTTATGGCTACACCTTC	CASSVGPYGYTF
15	many	TRBV11-3	-	TRBJ2-7	TGTGCCAGCAGCTTGGGCGGAGGAAGCTCCTACGAGCAGTACTTC	CASSLGGGSSYEQYF
18	many	TRBV15	TRBD1	TRBJ1-3	TGTGCCACCAGCAGAGGTCCATCGGGACAGGCCTCTGGAAACACCATATATTTT	CATSRGPSGQASGNTIYF
14	many	TRBV20-1	TRBD2	TRBJ2-5	TGCAGTGCTAGGCTAGCGGGAGCCCAAGAGACCCAGTACTTC	CSARLAGAQETQYF
16	-	TRBV27	TRBD2	TRBJ2-2	TGTGCCAGCAGTCCAGGACTAGCGGGAGCGGTCGGGGAGCTGTTTTTT	CASSPGLAGAVGELFF
18	many	TRBV12-3/TRBV12-4	TRBD1	TRBJ2-7	TGTGCCAGCAGTTTCAGAGGTCAGGGGGCCCTTTCTCTAGGCGAGCAGTACTTC	CASSFRGQGALSLGEQYF
15	-	TRBV6-9	-	TRBJ2-1	TGTGCCAGCAGTTTGAGCCAGAGTCGAGACAATGAGCAGTTCTTC	CASSLSQSRDNEQFF
14	-	TRBV12-3/TRBV12-4	TRBD2	TRBJ2-3	TGTGCCAGCAAAACTAGCGGGAGAACAGATACGCAGTATTTT	CASKTSGRTDTQYF
17	-	TRBV28	-	TRBJ2-3	TGTGCCAGCACCATATCACCACTGCGATCTAGCACAGATACGCAGTATTTT	CASTISPLRSSTDTQYF
13	-	TRBV6-1	-	TRBJ1-2	TGTGCCAGCATGGTGCAGCAGAAAGATGGCTACACCTTC	CASMVQQKDGYTF
15	many	TRBV6-2/TRBV6-3	TRBD1	TRBJ2-7	TGTGCCAGCAACGAAGGACAGGAAGTAACCTACGAGCAGTACTTC	CASNEGQEVTYEQYF
15	few	TRBV7-9	TRBD2	TRBJ2-7	TGTGCCAGCAGCCCCGGGGTAGCGGGAGGGTACGAGCAGTACTTC	CASSPGVAGGYEQYF
14	many	TRBV11-3	-	TRBJ1-2	TGTGCCAGCAGCTCCGAACTTATTCCCTATGGCTACACCTTC	CASSSELIPYGYTF
15	many	TRBV28	-	TRBJ2-7	TGTGCCAGCAGCCTCAGAGGGGGGACGCGGCTCGAGCAGTACTTC	CASSLRGGTRLEQYF